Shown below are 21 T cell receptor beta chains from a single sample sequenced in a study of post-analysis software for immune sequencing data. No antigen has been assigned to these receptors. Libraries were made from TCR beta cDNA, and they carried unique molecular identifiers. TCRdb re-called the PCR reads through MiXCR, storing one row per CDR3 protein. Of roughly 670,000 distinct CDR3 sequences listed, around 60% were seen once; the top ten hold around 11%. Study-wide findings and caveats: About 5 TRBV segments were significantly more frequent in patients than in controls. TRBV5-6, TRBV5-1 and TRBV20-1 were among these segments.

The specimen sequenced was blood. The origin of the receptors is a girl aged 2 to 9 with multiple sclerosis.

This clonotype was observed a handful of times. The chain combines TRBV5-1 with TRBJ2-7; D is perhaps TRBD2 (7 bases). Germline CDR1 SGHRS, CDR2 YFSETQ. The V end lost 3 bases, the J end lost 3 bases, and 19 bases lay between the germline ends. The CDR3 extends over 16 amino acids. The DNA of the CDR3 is TGCGCCAGCAGCTCTGGACAGCGGGGCATTTTCTACGAGCAGTACTTC. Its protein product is CASSSGQRGIFYEQYF.

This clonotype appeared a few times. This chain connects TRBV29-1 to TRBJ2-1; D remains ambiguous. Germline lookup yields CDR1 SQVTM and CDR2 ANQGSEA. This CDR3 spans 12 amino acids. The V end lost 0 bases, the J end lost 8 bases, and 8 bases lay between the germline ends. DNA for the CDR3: TGCAGCGTTGAAGACGGCGGAGATGAGCAGTTCTTC. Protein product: CSVEDGGDEQFF.

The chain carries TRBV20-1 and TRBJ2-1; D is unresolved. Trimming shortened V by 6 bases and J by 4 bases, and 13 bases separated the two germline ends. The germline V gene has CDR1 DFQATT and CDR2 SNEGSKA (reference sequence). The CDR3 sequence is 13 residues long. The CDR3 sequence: CSAQKGLYNEQFF. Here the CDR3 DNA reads TGCAGTGCCCAAAAAGGGCTATACAATGAGCAGTTCTTC.

The CDR3 bases are TGTGCCAGCAGCTCCTCCGGGACAGGGAGCTCCTACGAGCAGTACTTC. Its translation is CASSSSGTGSSYEQYF. The genes are TRBV7-9 and TRBJ2-7; 9 bases match TRBD1. The CDR3 has 16 residues. The V gene's germline CDR1 is SEHNR and CDR2 FQNEAQ (reference sequence). Unmatched junction bases numbered 7, after V lost 4 bases and J lost 0 bases.

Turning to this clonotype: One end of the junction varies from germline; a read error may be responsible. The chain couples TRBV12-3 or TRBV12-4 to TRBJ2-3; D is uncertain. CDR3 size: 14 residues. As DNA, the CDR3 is TGTGCCAGCAGTCCGGGCGGACCCACACATACGCAGTATTTT. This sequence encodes CASSPGGPTHTQYF.

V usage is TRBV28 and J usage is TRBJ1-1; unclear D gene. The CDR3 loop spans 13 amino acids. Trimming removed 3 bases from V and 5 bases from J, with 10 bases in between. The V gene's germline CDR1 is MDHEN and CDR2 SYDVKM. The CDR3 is CASSLEGWTEAFF. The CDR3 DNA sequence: TGTGCCAGCAGTTTGGAGGGCTGGACTGAAGCTTTCTTT. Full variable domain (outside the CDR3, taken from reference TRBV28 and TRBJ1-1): DVKVTQSSRYLVKRTGEKVFLECVQDMDHENMFWYRQDPGLGLRLIYFSYDVKMKEKGDIPEGYSVSREKKERFSLILESASTNQTSMYLCASSLEGWTEAFFGQGTRLTVV.

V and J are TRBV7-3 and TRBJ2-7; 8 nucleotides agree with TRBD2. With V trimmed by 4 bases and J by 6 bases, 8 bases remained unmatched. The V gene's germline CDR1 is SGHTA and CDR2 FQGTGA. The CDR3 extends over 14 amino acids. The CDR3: CASSSGTRGGEQYF. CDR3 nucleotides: TGTGCCAGCAGCTCGGGGACTAGAGGGGGCGAGCAGTACTTC. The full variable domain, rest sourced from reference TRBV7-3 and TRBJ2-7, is GAGVSQTPSNKVTEKGKYVELRCDPISGHTALYWYRQSLGQGPEFLIYFQGTGAADDSGLPNDRFFAVRPEGSVSTLKIQRTERGDSAVYLCASSSGTRGGEQYFGPGTRLTVT.

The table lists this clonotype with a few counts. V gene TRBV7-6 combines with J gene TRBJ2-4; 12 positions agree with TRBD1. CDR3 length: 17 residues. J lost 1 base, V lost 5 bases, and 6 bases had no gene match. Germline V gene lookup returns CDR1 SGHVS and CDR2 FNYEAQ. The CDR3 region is CASSPGTGGAAKNIQYF. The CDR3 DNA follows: TGTGCCAGCAGCCCCGGGACAGGGGGCGCGGCCAAAAACATTCAGTACTTC.

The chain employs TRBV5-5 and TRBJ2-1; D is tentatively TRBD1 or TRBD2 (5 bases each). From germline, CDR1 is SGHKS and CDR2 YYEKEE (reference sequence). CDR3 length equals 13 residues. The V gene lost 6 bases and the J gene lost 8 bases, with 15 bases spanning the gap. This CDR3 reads CASTLLGVYEQFF. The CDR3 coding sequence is TGTGCCAGCACTTTACTAGGGGTTTATGAGCAGTTCTTC.

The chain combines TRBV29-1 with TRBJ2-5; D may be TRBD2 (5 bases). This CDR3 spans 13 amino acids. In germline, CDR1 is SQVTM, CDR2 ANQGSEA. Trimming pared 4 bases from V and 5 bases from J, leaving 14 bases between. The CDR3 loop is CSVVLRGRETQYF. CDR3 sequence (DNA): TGCAGCGTTGTTTTAAGAGGGCGGGAGACCCAGTACTTC.

The CDR3 protein is CASSALGKYEQYF. CDR3 sequence (DNA): TGTGCCAGCAGTGCCCTAGGGAAGTACGAGCAGTACTTC. The gene calls are TRBV6-2 or TRBV6-3 and TRBJ2-7; D is unclear. Between the trimmed V and J ends, which lost 5 bases and 4 bases, there was a span of 12 bases. This CDR3 region has 13 residues. CDR1 MNHEY and CDR2 SVGEGT come from the germline V gene.

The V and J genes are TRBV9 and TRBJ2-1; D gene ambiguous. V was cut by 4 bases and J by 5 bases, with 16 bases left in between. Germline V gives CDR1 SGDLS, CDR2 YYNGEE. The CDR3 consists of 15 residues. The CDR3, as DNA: TGTGCCAGCAGCTTAATCTACGACGCACACAATGAGCAGTTCTTC. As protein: CASSLIYDAHNEQFF.

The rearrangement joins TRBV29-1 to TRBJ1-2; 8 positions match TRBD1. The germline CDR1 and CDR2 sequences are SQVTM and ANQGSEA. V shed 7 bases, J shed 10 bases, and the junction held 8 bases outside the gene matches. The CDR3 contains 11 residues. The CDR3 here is CSASGGPVYTF. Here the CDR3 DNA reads TGCAGCGCTTCAGGGGGCCCGGTCTACACCTTC. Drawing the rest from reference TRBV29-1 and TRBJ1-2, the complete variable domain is SAVISQKPSRDICQRGTSLTIQCQVDSQVTMMFWYRQQPGQSLTLIATANQGSEATYESGFVIDKFPISRPNLTFSTLTVSNMSPEDSSIYLCSASGGPVYTFGSGTRLTVV.

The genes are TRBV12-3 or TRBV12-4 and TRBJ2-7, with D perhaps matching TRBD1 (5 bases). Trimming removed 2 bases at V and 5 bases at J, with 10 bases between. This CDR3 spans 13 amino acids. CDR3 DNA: TGTGCCAGCAGTTTATTAGGGGCGAACGAGCAGTACTTC. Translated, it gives CASSLLGANEQYF.

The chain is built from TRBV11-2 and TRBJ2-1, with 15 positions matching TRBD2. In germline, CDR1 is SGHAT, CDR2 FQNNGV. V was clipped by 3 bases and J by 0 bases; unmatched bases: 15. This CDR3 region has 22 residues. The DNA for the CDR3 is TGTGCCAGCAGCTTGGGGACAGGCCGGACTAGCGGGAGGGCTGGCTCCTACAATGAGCAGTTCTTC. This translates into CASSLGTGRTSGRAGSYNEQFF. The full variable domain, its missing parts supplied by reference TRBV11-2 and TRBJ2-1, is EAGVAQSPRYKIIEKRQSVAFWCNPISGHATLYWYQQILGQGPKLLIQFQNNGVVDDSQLPKDRFSAERLKGVDSTLKIQPAKLEDSAVYLCASSLGTGRTSGRAGSYNEQFFGPGTRLTVL.

The CDR3 here is CASSFFEGSVEQFF. The CDR3 DNA is TGTGCCAGCAGCTTCTTCGAGGGTAGCGTCGAGCAGTTCTTC. This rearrangement joins TRBV5-5 to TRBJ2-1, with D perhaps matching TRBD2 (5 bases). This CDR3 spans 14 amino acids. V was pared by 2 bases and J by 10 bases, with 16 bases between. Germline CDR1 reads SGHKS; CDR2 reads YYEKEE (reference sequence). Together with reference TRBV5-5 and TRBJ2-1, the CDR3 gives the full variable domain: DAGVTQSPTHLIKTRGQQVTLRCSPISGHKSVSWYQQVLGQGPQFIFQYYEKEERGRGNFPDRFSARQFPNYSSELNVNALLLGDSALYLCASSFFEGSVEQFFGPGTRLTVL.

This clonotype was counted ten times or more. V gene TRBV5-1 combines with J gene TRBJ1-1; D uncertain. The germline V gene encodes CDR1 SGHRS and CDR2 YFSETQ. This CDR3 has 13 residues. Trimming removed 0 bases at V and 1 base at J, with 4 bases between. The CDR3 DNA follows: TGCGCCAGCAGCTTGGACAAGAACACTGAAGCTTTCTTT. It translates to CASSLDKNTEAFF.

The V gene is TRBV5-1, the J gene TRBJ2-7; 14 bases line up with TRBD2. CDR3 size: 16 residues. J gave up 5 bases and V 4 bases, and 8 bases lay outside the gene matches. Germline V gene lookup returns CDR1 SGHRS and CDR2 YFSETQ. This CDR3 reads CASSVGTSGSRDEQYF. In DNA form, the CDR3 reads TGCGCCAGCAGCGTGGGGACTAGCGGGAGTCGGGACGAGCAGTACTTC.

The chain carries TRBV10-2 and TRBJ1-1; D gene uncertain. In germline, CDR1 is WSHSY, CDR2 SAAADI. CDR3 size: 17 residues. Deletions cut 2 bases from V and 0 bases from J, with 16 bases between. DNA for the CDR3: TGCGCCAGCAGTGAGAAGTTGGGAAGTGTCATGAACACTGAAGCTTTCTTT. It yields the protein CASSEKLGSVMNTEAFF.

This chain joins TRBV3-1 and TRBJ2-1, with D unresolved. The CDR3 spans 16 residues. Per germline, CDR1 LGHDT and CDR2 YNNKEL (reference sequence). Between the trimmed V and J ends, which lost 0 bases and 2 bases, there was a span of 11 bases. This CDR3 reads CASSQDSSSPYNEQFF. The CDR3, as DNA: TGTGCCAGCAGCCAAGACAGTTCCTCCCCCTACAATGAGCAGTTCTTC.

In nucleotides, the CDR3 is TGTGCCAGCGCAGTAAAGGGGATCCACTATGGCTACACCTTC. Amino acid sequence: CASAVKGIHYGYTF. V and J are TRBV6-2 or TRBV6-3 and TRBJ1-2; D possibly corresponds to TRBD1 (5 bases). With 8 bases removed from V and 3 bases from J, the gap between germline ends came to 16 bases. The CDR3 extends over 14 amino acids. Looked up from germline, CDR1 is MNHEY and CDR2 is SVGEGT.